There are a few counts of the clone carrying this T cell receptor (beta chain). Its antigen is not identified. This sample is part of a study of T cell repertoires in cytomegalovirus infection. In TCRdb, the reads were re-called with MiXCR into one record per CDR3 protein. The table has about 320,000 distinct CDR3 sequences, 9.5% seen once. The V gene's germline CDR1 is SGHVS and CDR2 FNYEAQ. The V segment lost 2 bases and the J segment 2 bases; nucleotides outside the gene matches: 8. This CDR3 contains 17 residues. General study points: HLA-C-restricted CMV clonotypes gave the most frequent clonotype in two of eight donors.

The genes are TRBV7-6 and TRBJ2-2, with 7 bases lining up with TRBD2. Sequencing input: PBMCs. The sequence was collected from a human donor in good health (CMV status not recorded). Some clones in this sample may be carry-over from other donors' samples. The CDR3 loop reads CASSLKRDLGNTGELFF. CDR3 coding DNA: TGTGCCAGCAGCTTAAAGCGGGATTTGGGAAACACCGGGGAGCTGTTTTTT.